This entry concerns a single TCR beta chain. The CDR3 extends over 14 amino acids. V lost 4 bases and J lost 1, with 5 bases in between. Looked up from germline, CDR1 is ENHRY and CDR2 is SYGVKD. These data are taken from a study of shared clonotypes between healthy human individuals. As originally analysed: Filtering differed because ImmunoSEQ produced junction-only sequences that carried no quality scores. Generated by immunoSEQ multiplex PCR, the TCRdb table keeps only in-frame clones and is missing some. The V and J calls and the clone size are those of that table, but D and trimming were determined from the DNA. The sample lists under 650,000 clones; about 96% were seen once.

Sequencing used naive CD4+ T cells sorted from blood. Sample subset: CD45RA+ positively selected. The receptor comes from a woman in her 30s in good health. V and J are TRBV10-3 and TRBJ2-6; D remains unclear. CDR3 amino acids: CAISARSGANVLTF. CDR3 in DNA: TGTGCCATCAGTGCACGATCTGGGGCCAACGTCCTGACTTTC.